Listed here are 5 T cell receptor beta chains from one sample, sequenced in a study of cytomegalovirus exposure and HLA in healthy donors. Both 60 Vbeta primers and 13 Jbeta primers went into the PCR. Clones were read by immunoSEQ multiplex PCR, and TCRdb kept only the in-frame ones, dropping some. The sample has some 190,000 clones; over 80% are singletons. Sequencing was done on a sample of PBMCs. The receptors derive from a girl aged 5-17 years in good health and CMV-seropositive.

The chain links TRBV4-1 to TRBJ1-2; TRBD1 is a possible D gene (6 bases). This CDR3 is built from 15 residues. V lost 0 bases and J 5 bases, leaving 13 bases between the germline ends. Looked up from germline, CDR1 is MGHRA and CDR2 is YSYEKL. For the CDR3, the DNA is TGCGCCAGCAGCCAAGAAGGATTAACAGGGTATGGCTACACCTTC. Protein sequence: CASSQEGLTGYGYTF.

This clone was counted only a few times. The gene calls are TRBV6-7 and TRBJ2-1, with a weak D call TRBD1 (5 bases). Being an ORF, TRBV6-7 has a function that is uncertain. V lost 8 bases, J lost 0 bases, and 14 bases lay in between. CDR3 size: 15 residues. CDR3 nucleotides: TGTGCCAGCCCCAAGAAGGGGCCCTCCTACAATGAGCAGTTCTTC. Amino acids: CASPKKGPSYNEQFF.

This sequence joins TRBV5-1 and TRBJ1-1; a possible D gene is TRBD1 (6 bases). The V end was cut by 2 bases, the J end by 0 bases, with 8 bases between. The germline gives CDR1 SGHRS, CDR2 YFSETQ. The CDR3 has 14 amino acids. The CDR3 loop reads CASSFSGVNTEAFF. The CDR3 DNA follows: TGCGCCAGCAGCTTCTCAGGGGTGAACACTGAAGCTTTCTTT.

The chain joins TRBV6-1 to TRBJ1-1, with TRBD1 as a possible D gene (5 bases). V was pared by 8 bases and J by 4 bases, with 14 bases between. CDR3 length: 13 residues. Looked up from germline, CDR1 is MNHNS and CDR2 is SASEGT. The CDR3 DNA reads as TGTGCCAGCCTCGCGGGGCTACTCACTGAAGCTTTCTTT. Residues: CASLAGLLTEAFF.

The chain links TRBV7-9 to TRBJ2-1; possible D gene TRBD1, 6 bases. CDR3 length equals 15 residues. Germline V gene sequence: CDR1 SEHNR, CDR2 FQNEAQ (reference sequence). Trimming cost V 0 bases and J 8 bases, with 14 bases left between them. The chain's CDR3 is CASSLAGAYIHEQFF. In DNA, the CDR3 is TGTGCCAGCAGCTTAGCGGGGGCATATATCCATGAGCAGTTCTTC.